This T cell receptor (beta chain) was recovered during a study of CD8 T cells in ankylosing spondylitis. Study-level results: Certain motif variants had earlier appeared in reactive arthritis synovial fluid and blood. A TCR beta motif made of several highly homologous variants seemed typical of ankylosing spondylitis blood.

Notes on this clonotype: Its specificity is unknown.

Trimming shortened V by 8 bases and J by 7 bases, and 15 bases separated the two germline ends. The CDR3 loop spans 13 amino acids. Per germline, CDR1 SGHRS and CDR2 YFSETQ. Library preparation for TCR beta used quantitative 5'-RACE with molecular barcodes. Each CDR3 protein is one row after TCRdb ran MiXCR on the 5' RACE reads. The repertoire holds around 220,000 distinct CDR3 sequences, roughly a tenth seen once, with approximately 20% in the top ten. This sequence originates from a male donor with ankylosing spondylitis or in good health (not recorded which). Sequences were obtained from blood, either unsorted or a sorted T cell fraction (not recorded which). The chain recombines TRBV5-1 with TRBJ2-2; D is possibly TRBD1 (6 bases). In DNA form, the CDR3 reads TGCGCCAGTAAGGACAGAACGAGCGGGGAGCTGTTTTTT. Protein sequence: CASKDRTSGELFF.